This T cell receptor (beta chain) was documented in a study of Ad26.COV2.S vaccination and SARS-CoV-2 variants. Specified treatment: about 20 received Ad26.COV2.S at low or high dose, single or two shots; 5 received placebo; per-sample allocation not given. On day 63 after the first injection, vaccine and placebo recipients gave samples. Assay: immunoSEQ multiplex PCR; the TCRdb copy retains only in-frame clones and omits some. Of around 320,000 clones listed, 85% to 90% are singletons. Concerning this clone itself: Its specificity is not known.

The study, taken as a whole, reports: Spike-specific CD8+ and CD4+ T cell responses reportedly showed substantial breadth after vaccination.

The starting material was peripheral blood, obtained in a trial of Ad26.COV2.S vaccine versus placebo. This clonotype was sampled from a person aged 18 to 65 who received the Ad26.COV2.S COVID-19 vaccine or a placebo.

CDR3 DNA: TGTGCCAGCAGCTTAGCGTGGGGGGGGAGCTATGGCTACACCTTC. Encoded protein: CASSLAWGGSYGYTF. This sequence joins TRBV7-2 and TRBJ1-2; D possibly corresponds to TRBD1 (5 bases). CDR3 size: 15 residues. Germline loops: CDR1 SGHTA, CDR2 FQGNSA. Trimming pared 0 bases from V and 4 bases from J, leaving 12 bases between.